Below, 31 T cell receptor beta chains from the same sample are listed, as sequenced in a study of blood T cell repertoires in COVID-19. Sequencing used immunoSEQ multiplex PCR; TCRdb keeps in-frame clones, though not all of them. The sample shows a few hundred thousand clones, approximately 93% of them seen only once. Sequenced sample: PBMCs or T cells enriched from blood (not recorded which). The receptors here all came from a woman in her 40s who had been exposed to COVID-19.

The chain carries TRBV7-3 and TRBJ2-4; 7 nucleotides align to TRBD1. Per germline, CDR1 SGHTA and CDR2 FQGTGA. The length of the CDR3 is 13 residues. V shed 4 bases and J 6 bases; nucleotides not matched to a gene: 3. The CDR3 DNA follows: TGTGCCAGCAGCTCGAGGGACAGAAACATTCAGTACTTC. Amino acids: CASSSRDRNIQYF.

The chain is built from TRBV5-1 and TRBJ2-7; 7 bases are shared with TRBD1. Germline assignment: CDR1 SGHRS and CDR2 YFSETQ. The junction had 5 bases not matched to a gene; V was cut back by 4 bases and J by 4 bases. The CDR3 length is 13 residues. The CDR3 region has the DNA TGCGCCAGCAGCGGTAGACAGGGATACGAGCAGTACTTC. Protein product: CASSGRQGYEQYF.

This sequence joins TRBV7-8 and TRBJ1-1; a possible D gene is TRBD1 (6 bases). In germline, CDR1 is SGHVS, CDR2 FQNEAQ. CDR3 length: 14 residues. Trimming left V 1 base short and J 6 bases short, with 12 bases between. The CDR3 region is CASSLGAGDAEAFF. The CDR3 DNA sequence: TGTGCCAGCAGCTTAGGGGCAGGGGACGCTGAAGCTTTCTTT. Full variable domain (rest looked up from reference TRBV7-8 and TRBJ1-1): GAGVSQSPRYKVAKRGQDVALRCDPISGHVSLFWYQQALGQGPEFLTYFQNEAQLDKSGLPSDRFFAERPEGSVSTLKIQRTQQEDSAVYLCASSLGAGDAEAFFGQGTRLTVV.

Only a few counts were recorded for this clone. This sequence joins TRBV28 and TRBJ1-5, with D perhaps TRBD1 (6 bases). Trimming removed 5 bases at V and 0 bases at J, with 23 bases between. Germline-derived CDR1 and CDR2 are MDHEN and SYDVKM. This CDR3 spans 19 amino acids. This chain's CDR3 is CASSLLLIRTDDSNQPQHF. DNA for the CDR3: TGTGCCAGCAGTCTCCTCCTGATTCGGACAGACGATAGCAATCAGCCCCAGCATTTT. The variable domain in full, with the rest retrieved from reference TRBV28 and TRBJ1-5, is DVKVTQSSRYLVKRTGEKVFLECVQDMDHENMFWYRQDPGLGLRLIYFSYDVKMKEKGDIPEGYSVSREKKERFSLILESASTNQTSMYLCASSLLLIRTDDSNQPQHFGDGTRLSIL.

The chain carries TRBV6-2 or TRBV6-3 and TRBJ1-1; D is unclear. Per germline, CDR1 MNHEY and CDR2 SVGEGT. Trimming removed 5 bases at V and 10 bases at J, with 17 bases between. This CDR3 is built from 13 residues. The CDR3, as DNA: TGTGCCAGCAGTAACCTAGATGTCAAGAGAGCTTTCTTT. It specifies CASSNLDVKRAFF.

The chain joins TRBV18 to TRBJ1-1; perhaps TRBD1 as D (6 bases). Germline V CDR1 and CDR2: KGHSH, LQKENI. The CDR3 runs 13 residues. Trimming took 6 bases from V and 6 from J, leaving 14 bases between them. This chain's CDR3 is CASSPTEGAEAFF. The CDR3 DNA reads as TGTGCCAGCTCCCCCACAGAGGGGGCTGAAGCTTTCTTT. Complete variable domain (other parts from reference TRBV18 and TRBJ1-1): NAGVMQNPRHLVRRRGQEARLRCSPMKGHSHVYWYRQLPEEGLKFMVYLQKENIIDESGMPKERFSAEFPKEGPSILRIQQVVRGDSAAYFCASSPTEGAEAFFGQGTRLTVV.

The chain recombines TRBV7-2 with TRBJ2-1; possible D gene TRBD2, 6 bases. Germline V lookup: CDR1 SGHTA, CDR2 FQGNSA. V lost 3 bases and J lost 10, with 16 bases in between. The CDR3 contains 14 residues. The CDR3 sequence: CASSLGGSLREQFF. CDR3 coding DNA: TGTGCCAGCAGCTTGGGGGGTTCTCTTAGGGAGCAGTTCTTC.

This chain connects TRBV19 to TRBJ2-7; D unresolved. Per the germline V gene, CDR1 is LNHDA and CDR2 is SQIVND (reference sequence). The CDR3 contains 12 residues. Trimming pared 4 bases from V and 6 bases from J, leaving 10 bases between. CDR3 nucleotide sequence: TGTGCCAGTAGTAGGGCGCTGGGCGAGCAGTACTTC. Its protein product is CASSRALGEQYF.

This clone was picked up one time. CDR3 sequence reads: CASSPGTGSYGYTF. For the CDR3, the DNA is TGTGCCAGCAGCCCTGGTACTGGGAGCTATGGCTACACCTTC. This chain connects TRBV3-1 (or the pseudogene TRBV3-2) to TRBJ1-2; D remains ambiguous. This CDR3 region has 14 residues. Germline CDR1 LGHDT, CDR2 YNNKEL (reference sequence). With 4 bases removed from V and 4 bases from J, the gap between germline ends came to 13 bases.

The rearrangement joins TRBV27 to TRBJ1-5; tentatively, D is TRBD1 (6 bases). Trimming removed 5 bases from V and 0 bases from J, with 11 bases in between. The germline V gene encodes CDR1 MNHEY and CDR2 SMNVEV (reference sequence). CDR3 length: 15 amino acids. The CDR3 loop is CASSAGGLSNQPQHF. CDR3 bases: TGTGCCAGCAGTGCCGGGGGGCTTAGCAATCAGCCCCAGCATTTT.

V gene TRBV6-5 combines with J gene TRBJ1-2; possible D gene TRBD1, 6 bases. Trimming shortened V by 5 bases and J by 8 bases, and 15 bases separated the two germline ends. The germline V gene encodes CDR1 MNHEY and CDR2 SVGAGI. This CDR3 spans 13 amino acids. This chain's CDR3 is CASSRTGFDGYTF. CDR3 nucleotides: TGTGCCAGCAGTCGAACAGGGTTCGACGGCTACACCTTC.

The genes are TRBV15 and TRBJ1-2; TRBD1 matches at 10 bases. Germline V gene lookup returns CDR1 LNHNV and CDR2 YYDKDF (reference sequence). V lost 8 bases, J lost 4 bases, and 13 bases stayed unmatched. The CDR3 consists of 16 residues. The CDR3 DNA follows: TGTGCCACCCTGGGGTCTTATCGACAGGGGGCCTATGGCTACACCTTC. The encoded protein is CATLGSYRQGAYGYTF.

The CDR3 DNA reads TGTGCCACCAGTAGGGGACAGGCCACTGAAGCTTTCTTT. The encoded protein is CATSRGQATEAFF. The chain recombines TRBV24-1 with TRBJ1-1, with 8 bases aligning to TRBD1. CDR3 length: 13 residues. Trimming at V came to 6 bases and at J to 4 bases, leaving 3 bases not matched to a gene. The germline CDR1 and CDR2 sequences are KGHDR and SFDVKD.

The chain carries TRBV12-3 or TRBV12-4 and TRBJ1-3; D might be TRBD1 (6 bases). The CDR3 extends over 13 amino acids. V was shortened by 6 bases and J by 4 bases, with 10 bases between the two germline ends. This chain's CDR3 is CASSRGYGNTIYF. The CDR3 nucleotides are TGTGCCAGCAGCAGGGGTTACGGAAACACCATATATTTT.

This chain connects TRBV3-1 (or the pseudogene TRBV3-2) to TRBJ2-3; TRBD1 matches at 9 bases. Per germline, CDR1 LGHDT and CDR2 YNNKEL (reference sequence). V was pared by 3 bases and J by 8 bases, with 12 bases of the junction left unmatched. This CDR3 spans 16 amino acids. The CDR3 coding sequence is TGTGCCAGCAGCCAGGTGACAGGGGGGGATGTTGGTACGCAGTATTTT. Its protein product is CASSQVTGGDVGTQYF.

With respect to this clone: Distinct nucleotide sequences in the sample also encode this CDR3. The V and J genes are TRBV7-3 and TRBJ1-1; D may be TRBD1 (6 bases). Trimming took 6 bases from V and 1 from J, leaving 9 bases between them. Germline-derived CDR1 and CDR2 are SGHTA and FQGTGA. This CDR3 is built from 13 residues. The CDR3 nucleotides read TGTGCCAGCAGTTCACAGGGGAACACTGAAGCTTTCTTT. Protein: CASSSQGNTEAFF.

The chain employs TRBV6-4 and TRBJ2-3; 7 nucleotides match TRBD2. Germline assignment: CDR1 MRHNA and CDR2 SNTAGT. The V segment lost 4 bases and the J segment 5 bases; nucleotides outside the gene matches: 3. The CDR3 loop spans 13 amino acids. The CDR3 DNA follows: TGTGCCAGCAGTGTGCGGGAGCTAGATACGCAGTATTTT. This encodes CASSVRELDTQYF.

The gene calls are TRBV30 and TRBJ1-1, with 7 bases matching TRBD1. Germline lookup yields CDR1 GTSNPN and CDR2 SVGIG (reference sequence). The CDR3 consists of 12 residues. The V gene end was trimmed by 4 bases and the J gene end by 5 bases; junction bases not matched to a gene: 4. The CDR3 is CAWNNRGTEAFF. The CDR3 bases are TGTGCCTGGAATAACAGGGGAACTGAAGCTTTCTTT.

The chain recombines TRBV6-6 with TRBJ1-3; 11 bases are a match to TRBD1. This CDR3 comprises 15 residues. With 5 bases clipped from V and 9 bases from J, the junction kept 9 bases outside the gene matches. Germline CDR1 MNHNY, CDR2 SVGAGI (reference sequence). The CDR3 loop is CASSQTGTGGTTIYF. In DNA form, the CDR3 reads TGTGCCAGCAGTCAGACCGGGACAGGGGGTACCACCATATATTTT.

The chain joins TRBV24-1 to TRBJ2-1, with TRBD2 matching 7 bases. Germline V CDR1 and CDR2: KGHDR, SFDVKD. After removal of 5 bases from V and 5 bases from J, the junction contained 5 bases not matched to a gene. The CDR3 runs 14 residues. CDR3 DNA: TGTGCCACCAGTGGGGGGAGGGCCCACAATGAGCAGTTCTTC. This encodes CATSGGRAHNEQFF.

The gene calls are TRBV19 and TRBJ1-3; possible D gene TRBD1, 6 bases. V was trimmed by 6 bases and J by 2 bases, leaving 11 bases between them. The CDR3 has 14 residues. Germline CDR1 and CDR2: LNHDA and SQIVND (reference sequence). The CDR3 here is CASRPDRTGNTIYF. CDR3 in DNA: TGTGCCAGTAGACCGGACAGAACTGGAAACACCATATATTTT.

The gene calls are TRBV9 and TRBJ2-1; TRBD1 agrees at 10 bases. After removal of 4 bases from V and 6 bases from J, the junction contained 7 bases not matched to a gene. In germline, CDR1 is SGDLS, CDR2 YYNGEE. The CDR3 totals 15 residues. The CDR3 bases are TGTGCCAGCAGCCTAGGGACAGGGGAGGGCAATGAGCAGTTCTTC. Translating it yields CASSLGTGEGNEQFF. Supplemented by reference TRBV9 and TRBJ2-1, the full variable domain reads DSGVTQTPKHLITATGQRVTLRCSPRSGDLSVYWYQQSLDQGLQFLIQYYNGEERAKGNILERFSAQQFPDLHSELNLSSLELGDSALYFCASSLGTGEGNEQFFGPGTRLTVL.

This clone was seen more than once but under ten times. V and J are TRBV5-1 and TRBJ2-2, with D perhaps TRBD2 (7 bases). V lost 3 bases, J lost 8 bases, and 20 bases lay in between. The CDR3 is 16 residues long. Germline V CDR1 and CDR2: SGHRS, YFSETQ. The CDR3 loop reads CASSSGAVGGQGELFF. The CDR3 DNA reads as TGCGCCAGCAGCTCCGGAGCCGTCGGGGGGCAAGGGGAGCTGTTTTTT.

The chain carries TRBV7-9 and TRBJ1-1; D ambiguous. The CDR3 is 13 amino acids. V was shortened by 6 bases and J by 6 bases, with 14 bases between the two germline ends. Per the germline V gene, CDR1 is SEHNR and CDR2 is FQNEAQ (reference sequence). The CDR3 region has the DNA TGTGCCAGCAGGTATAGACCAGGTTCTGAAGCTTTCTTT. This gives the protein CASRYRPGSEAFF.

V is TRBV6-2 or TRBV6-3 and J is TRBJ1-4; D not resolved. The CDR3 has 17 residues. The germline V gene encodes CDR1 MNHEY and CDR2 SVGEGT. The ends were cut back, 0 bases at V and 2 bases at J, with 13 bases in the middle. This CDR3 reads CASSYSRGQPTNEKLFF. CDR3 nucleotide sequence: TGTGCCAGCAGTTACTCGCGCGGCCAGCCGACTAATGAAAAACTGTTTTTT.

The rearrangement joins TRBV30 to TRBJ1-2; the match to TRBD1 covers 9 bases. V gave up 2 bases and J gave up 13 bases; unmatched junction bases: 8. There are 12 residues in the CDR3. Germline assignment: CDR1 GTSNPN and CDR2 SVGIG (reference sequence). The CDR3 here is CAWSTGQGPPTF. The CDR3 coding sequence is TGTGCCTGGAGTACGGGACAGGGCCCCCCCACCTTC. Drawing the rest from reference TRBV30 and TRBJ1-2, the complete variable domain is SQTIHQWPATLVQPVGSPLSLECTVEGTSNPNLYWYRQAAGRGLQLLFYSVGIGQISSEVPQNLSASRPQDRQFILSSKKLLLSDSGFYLCAWSTGQGPPTFGSGTRLTVV.

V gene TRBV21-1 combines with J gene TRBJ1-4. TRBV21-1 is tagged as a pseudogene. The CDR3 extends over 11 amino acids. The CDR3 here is CASSTDEKLFF. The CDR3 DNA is TGTGCCAGCAGCACCGATGAAAAACTGTTTTTT.

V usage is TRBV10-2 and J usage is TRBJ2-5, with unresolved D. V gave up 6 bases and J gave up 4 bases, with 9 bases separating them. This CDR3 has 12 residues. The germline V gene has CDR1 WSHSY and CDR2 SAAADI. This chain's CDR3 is CASSALGETQYF. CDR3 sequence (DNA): TGCGCCAGCAGCGCCCTCGGAGAGACCCAGTACTTC.

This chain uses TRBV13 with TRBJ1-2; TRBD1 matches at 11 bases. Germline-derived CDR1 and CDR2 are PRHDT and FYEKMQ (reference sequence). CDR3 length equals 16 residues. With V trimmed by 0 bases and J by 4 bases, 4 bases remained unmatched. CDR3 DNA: TGTGCCAGCAGCTTAGGCGGGACAGGGGGGAGCTATGGCTACACCTTC. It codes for CASSLGGTGGSYGYTF.

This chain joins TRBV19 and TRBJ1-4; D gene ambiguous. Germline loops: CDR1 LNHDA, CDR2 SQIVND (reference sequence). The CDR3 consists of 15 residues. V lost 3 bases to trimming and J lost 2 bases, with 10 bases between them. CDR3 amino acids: CASSIPQVTNEKLFF. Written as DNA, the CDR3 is TGTGCCAGTAGTATCCCGCAGGTTACTAATGAAAAACTGTTTTTT.

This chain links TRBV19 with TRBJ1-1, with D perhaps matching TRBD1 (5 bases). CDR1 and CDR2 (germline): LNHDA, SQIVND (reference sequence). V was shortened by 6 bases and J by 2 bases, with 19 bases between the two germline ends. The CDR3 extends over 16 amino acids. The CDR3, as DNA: TGTGCCAGTAGGAAGGAGTCAGGGAATCGAAACACTGAAGCTTTCTTT. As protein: CASRKESGNRNTEAFF.